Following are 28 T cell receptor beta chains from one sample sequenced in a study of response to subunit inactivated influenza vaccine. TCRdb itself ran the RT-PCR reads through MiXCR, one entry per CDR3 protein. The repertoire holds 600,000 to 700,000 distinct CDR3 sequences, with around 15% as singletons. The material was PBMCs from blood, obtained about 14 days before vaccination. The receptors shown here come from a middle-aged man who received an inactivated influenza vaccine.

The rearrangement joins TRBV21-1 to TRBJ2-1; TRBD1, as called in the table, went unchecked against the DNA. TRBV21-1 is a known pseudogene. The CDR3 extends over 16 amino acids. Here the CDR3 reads CASSKGGTFSYNEQFF. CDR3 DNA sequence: TGTGCCAGCAGCAAGGGGGGGACATTCTCCTACAATGAGCAGTTCTTC.

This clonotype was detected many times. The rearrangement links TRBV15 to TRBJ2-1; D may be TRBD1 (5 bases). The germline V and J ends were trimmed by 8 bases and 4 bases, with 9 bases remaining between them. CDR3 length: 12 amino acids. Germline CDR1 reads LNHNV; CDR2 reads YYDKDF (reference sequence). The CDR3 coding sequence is TGTGCCACCTCCAGGGATTACAATGAGCAGTTCTTC. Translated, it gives CATSRDYNEQFF.

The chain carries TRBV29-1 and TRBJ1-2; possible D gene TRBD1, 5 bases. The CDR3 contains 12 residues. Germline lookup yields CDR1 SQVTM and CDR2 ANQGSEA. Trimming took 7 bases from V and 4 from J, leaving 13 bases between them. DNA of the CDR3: TGCAGCGGGTTCAGGGAGGTCTATGGCTACACCTTC. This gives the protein CSGFREVYGYTF.

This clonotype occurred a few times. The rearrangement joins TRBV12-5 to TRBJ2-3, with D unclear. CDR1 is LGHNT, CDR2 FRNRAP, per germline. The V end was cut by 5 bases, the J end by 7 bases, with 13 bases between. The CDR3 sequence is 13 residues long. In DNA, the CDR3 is TGTGCTAGTGGTCCCCCTGGGTTGAATACGCAGTATTTT. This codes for CASGPPGLNTQYF.

Here the CDR3 DNA reads TGTGCCAGCAGTTACCTGGGGGGCTCGAGCAATGAGCAGTTCTTC. Protein sequence: CASSYLGGSSNEQFF. The genes are TRBV6-5 and TRBJ2-1; D possibly matches TRBD1 or TRBD2 (6 bases each). The germline CDR1 and CDR2 sequences are MNHEY and SVGAGI. V was clipped by 2 bases and J by 6 bases, with 14 bases between them. The CDR3 consists of 15 residues.

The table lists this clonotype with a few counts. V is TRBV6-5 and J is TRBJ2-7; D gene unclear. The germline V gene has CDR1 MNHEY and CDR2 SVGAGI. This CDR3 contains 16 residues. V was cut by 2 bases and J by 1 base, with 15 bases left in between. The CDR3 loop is CASSYGQERLSYEQYF. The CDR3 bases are TGTGCCAGCAGTTACGGGCAGGAACGATTGTCCTACGAGCAGTACTTC.

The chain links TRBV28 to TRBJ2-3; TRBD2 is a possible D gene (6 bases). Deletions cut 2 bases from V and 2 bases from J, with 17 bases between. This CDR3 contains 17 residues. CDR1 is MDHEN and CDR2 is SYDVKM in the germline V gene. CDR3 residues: CASSLPTLADHTDTQYF. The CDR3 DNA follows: TGTGCCAGCAGTTTACCTACTTTAGCGGACCACACAGATACGCAGTATTTT.

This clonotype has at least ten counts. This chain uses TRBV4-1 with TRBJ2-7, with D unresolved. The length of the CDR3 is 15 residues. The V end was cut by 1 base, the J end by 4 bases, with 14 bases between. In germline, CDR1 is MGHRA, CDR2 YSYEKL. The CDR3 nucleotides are TGCGCCAGCAGCCAAGGCAGGACGCTCCTTTACGAGCAGTACTTC. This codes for CASSQGRTLLYEQYF.

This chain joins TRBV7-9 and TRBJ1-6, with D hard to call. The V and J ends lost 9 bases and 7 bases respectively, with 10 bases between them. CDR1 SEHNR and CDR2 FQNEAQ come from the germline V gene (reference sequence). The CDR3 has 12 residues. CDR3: CASRTENSPLHF. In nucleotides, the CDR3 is TGTGCCAGTCGTACAGAGAATTCACCCCTCCACTTT.

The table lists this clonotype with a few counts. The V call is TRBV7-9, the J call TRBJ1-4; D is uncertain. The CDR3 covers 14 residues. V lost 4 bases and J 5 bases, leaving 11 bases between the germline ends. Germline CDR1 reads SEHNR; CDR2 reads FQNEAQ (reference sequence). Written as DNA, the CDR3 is TGTGCCAGCAGCTCTAACCTTCAGAATGAAAAACTGTTTTTT. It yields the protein CASSSNLQNEKLFF.

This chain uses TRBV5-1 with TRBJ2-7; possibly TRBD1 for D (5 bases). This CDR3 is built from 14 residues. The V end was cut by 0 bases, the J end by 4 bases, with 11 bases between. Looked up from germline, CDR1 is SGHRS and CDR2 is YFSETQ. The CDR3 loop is CASSLGGHTYEQYF. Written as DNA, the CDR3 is TGCGCCAGCAGCTTGGGAGGACATACTTACGAGCAGTACTTC.

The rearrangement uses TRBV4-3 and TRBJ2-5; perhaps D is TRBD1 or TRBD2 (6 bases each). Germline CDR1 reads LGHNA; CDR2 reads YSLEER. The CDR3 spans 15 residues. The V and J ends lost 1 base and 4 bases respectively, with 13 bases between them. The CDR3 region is CASSQVTGAGETQYF. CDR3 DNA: TGCGCCAGCAGCCAAGTGACGGGGGCGGGAGAGACCCAGTACTTC.

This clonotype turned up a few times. The DNA of the CDR3 is TGTGCCACCTCAGGGGGCTTTAGGAGCTCCTATAATTCACCCCTCCACTTT. This translates into CATSGGFRSSYNSPLHF. The rearrangement joins TRBV10-3 to TRBJ1-6, with 8 positions matching TRBD1. V lost 10 bases, J lost 0 bases, and 11 bases stayed unmatched. CDR3 length equals 17 residues. The germline V gene encodes CDR1 ENHRY and CDR2 SYGVKD.

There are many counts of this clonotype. CDR3 in amino acids: CATSRDRGGVYEQYF. CDR3 nucleotide sequence: TGTGCCACCAGCAGAGATCGGGGGGGCGTCTACGAGCAGTACTTC. The V gene is TRBV15, the J gene TRBJ2-7, with 8 bases lining up with TRBD2. CDR1 is LNHNV and CDR2 is YYDKDF in the germline V gene (reference sequence). Trimming took 0 bases from V and 3 from J; bases not matched to a gene: 4. The CDR3 is 15 residues long.

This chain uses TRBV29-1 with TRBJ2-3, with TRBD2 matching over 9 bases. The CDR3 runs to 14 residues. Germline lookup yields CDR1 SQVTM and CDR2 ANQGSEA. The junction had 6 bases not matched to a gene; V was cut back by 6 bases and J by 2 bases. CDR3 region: CSVIASGTTDTQYF. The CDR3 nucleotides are TGCAGCGTCATAGCTAGCGGGACCACAGATACGCAGTATTTT.

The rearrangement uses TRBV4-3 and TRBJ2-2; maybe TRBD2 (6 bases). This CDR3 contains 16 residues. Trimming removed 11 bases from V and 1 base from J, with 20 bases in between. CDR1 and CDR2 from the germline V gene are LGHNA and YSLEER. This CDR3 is CAPPRRGPLNTGELFF. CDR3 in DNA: TGCGCCCCCCCGAGGCGGGGCCCCCTGAACACCGGGGAGCTGTTTTTT.

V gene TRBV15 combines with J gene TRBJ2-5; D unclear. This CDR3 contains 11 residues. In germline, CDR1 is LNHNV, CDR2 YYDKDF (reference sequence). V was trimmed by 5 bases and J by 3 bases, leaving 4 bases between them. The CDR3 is CATSAKETQYF. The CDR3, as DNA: TGTGCCACCAGCGCAAAAGAGACCCAGTACTTC. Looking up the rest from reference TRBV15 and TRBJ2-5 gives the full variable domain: DAMVIQNPRYQVTQFGKPVTLSCSQTLNHNVMYWYQQKSSQAPKLLFHYYDKDFNNEADTPDNFQSRRPNTSFCFLDIRSPGLGDTAMYLCATSAKETQYFGPGTRLLVL.

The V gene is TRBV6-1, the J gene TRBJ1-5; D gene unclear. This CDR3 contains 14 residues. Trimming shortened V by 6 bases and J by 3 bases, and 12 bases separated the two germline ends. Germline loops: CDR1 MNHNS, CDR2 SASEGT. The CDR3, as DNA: TGTGCCAGCAGGAAGGAGGGATCCAATCAGCCCCAGCATTTT. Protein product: CASRKEGSNQPQHF.

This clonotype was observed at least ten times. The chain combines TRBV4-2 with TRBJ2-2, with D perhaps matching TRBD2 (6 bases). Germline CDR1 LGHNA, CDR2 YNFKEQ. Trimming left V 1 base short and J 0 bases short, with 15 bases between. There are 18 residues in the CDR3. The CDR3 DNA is TGTGCCAGCAGCCAAGGGAGGGGAGAGCTCCCGAACACCGGGGAGCTGTTTTTT. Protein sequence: CASSQGRGELPNTGELFF.

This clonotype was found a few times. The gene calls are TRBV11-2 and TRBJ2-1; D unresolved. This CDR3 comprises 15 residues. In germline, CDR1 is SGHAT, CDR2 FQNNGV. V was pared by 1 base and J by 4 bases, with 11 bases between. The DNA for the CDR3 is TGTGCCAGCAGCTTAGGCGCCAGGCGGTACAATGAGCAGTTCTTC. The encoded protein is CASSLGARRYNEQFF.

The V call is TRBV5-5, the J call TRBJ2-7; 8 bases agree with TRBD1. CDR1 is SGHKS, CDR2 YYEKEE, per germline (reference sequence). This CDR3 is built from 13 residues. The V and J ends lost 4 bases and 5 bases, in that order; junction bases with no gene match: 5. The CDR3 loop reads CASSTTGVNEQYF. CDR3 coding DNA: TGTGCCAGCAGCACGACAGGGGTCAACGAGCAGTACTTC.

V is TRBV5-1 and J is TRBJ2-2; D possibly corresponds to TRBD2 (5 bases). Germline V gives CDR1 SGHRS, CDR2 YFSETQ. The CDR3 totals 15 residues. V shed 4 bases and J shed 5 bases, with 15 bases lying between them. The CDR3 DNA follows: TGCGCCAGCAGCCCCCGGGAACTCGGTACCGGGGAGCTGTTTTTT. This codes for CASSPRELGTGELFF.

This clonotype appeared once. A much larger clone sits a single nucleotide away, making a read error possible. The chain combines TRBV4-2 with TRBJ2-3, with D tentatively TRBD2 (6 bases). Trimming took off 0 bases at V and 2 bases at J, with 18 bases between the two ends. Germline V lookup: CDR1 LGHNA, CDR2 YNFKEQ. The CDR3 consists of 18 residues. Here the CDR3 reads CASSQDRRRGVFTDTQYF. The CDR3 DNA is TGTGCCAGCAGCCAAGATAGACGGCGGGGAGTATTCACAGATACGCAGTATTTT.

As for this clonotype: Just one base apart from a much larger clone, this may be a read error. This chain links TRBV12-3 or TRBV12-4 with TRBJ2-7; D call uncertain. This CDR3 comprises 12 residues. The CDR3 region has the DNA TGTGCCAGCAGTTCCAGAAACTACGAGCAGCACTTC. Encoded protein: CASSSRNYEQHF.

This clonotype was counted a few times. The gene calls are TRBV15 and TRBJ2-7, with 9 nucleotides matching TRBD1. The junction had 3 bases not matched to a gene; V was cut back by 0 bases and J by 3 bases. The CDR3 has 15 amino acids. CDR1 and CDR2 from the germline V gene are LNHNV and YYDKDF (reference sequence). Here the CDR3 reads CATSREPGQGYEQYF. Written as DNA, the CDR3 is TGTGCCACCAGCAGAGAACCGGGACAGGGCTACGAGCAGTACTTC.

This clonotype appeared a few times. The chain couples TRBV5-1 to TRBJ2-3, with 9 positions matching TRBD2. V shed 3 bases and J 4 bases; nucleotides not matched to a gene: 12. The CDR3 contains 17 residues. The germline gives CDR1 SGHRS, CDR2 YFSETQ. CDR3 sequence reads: CASSSGLSGRSPDTQYF. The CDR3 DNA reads TGCGCCAGCAGCTCGGGCCTTAGCGGGAGAAGCCCAGATACGCAGTATTTT.

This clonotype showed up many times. Here the CDR3 reads CASSLGLSLLYNEQFF. The CDR3 nucleotides read TGTGCCAGCAGCCTGGGACTCTCGCTCCTTTACAATGAGCAGTTCTTC. The genes are TRBV7-8 and TRBJ2-1, with a weak D call TRBD2 (6 bases). Germline V CDR1 and CDR2: SGHVS, FQNEAQ. Trimming removed 5 bases from V and 4 bases from J, with 18 bases in between. There are 16 residues in the CDR3.

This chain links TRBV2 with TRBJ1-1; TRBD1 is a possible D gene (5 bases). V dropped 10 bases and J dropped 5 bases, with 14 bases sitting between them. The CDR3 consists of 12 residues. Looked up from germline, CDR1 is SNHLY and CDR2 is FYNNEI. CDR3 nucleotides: TGTGCCACCCTACAGGAAAATACTGAAGCTTTCTTT. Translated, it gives CATLQENTEAFF.